This is a list of T cell receptor beta chains from one sample in a study of blood T cell dynamics during melanoma immunotherapy. Clones were sequenced by immunoSEQ multiplex PCR, and TCRdb holds only the in-frame ones, with some missing. Of 6,000 to 8,500 clones in the sample, more than 70% were seen once. The sequenced sample was blood, obtained from a patient treated with checkpoint blockade. These receptors originate from a human donor with melanoma. The CDR3 runs from the conserved cysteine through the conserved F or W. The D gene is left open where the match is weak. Clone size appears in some rows only: once, few, many, or a class for an expanded clone.

TRBD1,NA,TRBV5-4,TRBJ1-2,TGTGCCAGCAGCCCGGGACAGGGGAACTATGGCTACACCTTC,CASSPGQGNYGYTF
NA,once,TRBV7-9,TRBJ1-2,TGTGCCAGCAGCCCGAGGGGAGGGAACTATGGCTACACCTTC,CASSPRGGNYGYTF
NA,NA,TRBV19,TRBJ1-1,TGTGCCAGCACGGTCCGGGGGGACACTGAAGCTTTCTTT,CASTVRGDTEAFF
NA,NA,TRBV6-5,TRBJ1-2,TGTGCCAGCAGTTACTCGCCCCTAGAAGACTATGGCTACACCTTC,CASSYSPLEDYGYTF
NA,NA,TRBV11-2,TRBJ2-7,TGTGCCAGCAGCCCATTACAACGGCAGGGGAACTACGAGCAGTACTTC,CASSPLQRQGNYEQYF
NA,once,TRBV18,TRBJ1-2,TGTGCCAGCTCACGGGGGGCAGACTATGGCTACACCTTC,CASSRGADYGYTF
NA,NA,TRBV7-9,TRBJ1-5,TGTGCCAGCAGTCTCAGGGGAGAAGGGCAGCCCCAGCATTTT,CASSLRGEGQPQHF
NA,NA,TRBV25-1,TRBJ1-2,TGTGCCAGCAGTGAACAGTACACTAACTATGGCTACACCTTC,CASSEQYTNYGYTF
TRBD2,few,TRBV10-1,TRBJ2-1,TGCGCCAGCAGTGAAAGACTAGCGGGGTCCTACAATGAGCAGTTCTTC,CASSERLAGSYNEQFF
NA,NA,TRBV4-1,TRBJ1-5,TGCGCCAGCAGCCAAGAATGGGATCAGCCCCAGCATTTT,CASSQEWDQPQHF
TRBD1,NA,TRBV19,TRBJ1-4,TGTGCCAGTAGATCCGGGACAGGGGGCCAAAAACTGTTTTTT,CASRSGTGGQKLFF
NA,NA,TRBV10-3,TRBJ1-1,TGTGCCATCAGTGACAAAGGACAGTTGAACACTGAAGCTTTCTTT,CAISDKGQLNTEAFF
TRBD2,once,TRBV5-6,TRBJ2-1,TGTGCCAGCAGCTTGGTCGGGAGGGCCTTTAAGGATGAGCAGTTCTTC,CASSLVGRAFKDEQFF
NA,NA,TRBV7-9,TRBJ1-1,TGTGCCAGCAGCTTAGGGATGAACACTGAAGCTTTCTTT,CASSLGMNTEAFF
TRBD1,NA,TRBV7-2,TRBJ2-7,TGTGCCAGCAGCTTAAAGCCCGTGGGCAGGGGGCTGGACGAGCAGTACTTC,CASSLKPVGRGLDEQYF
NA,few,TRBV5-1,TRBJ1-4,TGCGCCAGCAGCTTGCGAAATCTAGGCGGGGAAAAACTGTTTTTT,CASSLRNLGGEKLFF
TRBD1,NA,TRBV7-9,TRBJ1-1,TGTGCCAGCAGCTACCTGGACAGGCCCAATACTGAAGCTTTCTTT,CASSYLDRPNTEAFF
NA,once,TRBV7-9,TRBJ1-1,TGTGCCAGCAGCTTAGGACTCTTAGGACAGAAGAACACTGAAGCTTTCTTT,CASSLGLLGQKNTEAFF
NA,NA,TRBV5-1,TRBJ1-1,TGCGCCAGCAGCCCCTCTTCGGGGCCAAACACTGAAGCTTTCTTT,CASSPSSGPNTEAFF
NA,NA,TRBV30,TRBJ2-7,TGTGCCTGGAGTGACCTGGGGTACGAGCAGTACTTC,CAWSDLGYEQYF
NA,NA,TRBV6-1,TRBJ1-3,TGTGCCAGCAGTGACTGGACCAGGGTTGGTTTT,CASSDWTRVGF
TRBD1,NA,TRBV15,TRBJ1-3,TGTGCCACCAGCAAGACCGGTGGGACAGCTGGAAACACCATATATTTT,CATSKTGGTAGNTIYF
NA,NA,TRBV11-3,TRBJ1-2,TGTGCCAGCAGCTTAGCATGGGGCTATGGCTACACCTTC,CASSLAWGYGYTF
TRBD1,few,TRBV5-1,TRBJ1-4,TGCGCCAGCAGCTTGGCGGGACAGGGGGCGGGTGAAAAACTGTTTTTT,CASSLAGQGAGEKLFF
NA,NA,TRBV5-1,TRBJ2-1,TGCGCCAGCAGGCCGAGCGATGGGGGCGGTCCGTTCTTC,CASRPSDGGGPFF
TRBD1,NA,TRBV6-5,TRBJ1-1,TGTGCCAGCAACGAGACAGGGGAGAACACTGAAGCTTTCTTT,CASNETGENTEAFF
TRBD2,NA,TRBV7-9,TRBJ2-5,TGTGCCACCATTAGCGGGGGGAGACAAGAGACCCAGTACTTC,CATISGGRQETQYF
TRBD1,NA,TRBV5-1,TRBJ1-1,TGCGCCAGCAGCTTGCGACAGGGCGATGAAGCTTTCTTT,CASSLRQGDEAFF
NA,NA,TRBV6-5,TRBJ1-1,TGTGCCAGCAGTGGACAAGTGAACACTGAAGCTTTCTTT,CASSGQVNTEAFF
NA,NA,TRBV6-5,TRBJ2-3,TGTGCCAGCACTGAGAGCTTCACAGATACGCAGTATTTT,CASTESFTDTQYF
NA,NA,TRBV5-1,TRBJ2-7,TGCGCCAGCAGCTTGTCAGGACTAAAGCTCTCCTACGAGCAGTACTTC,CASSLSGLKLSYEQYF
TRBD1,NA,TRBV5-5,TRBJ1-1,TGTGCCAGCAGCCACCGGACAGGGACAATGAACACTGAAGCTTTCTTT,CASSHRTGTMNTEAFF
NA,NA,TRBV5-5,TRBJ1-4,TGTGCCAGCAGCTTGTACGGAACAACTAATGAAAAACTGTTTTTT,CASSLYGTTNEKLFF
NA,NA,TRBV16,TRBJ1-2,TGTGCCAGCAGCCTTCGGTCCTATGGCTACACCTTC,CASSLRSYGYTF
NA,once,TRBV5-1,TRBJ1-1,TGCGCCAGCAGCTTGAGGGGAGGGAACACTGAAGCTTTCTTT,CASSLRGGNTEAFF
NA,NA,TRBV6-1,TRBJ2-7,TGTGCCAGCAGGATTTCCGGGTCTCCCTACGAGCAGTACTTC,CASRISGSPYEQYF
TRBD1,NA,TRBV10-3,TRBJ1-2,TGTGCCATCAGTGAACAGGGGTATGGCTACACCTTC,CAISEQGYGYTF
NA,NA,TRBV30,TRBJ1-2,TGTGCCTGGACCCGATCAGGGATAACATATGGCTACACCTTC,CAWTRSGITYGYTF
TRBD1,NA,TRBV28,TRBJ2-1,TGTGCCAGCAGTTTAATCGGGACAGGCACCTACAATGAGCAGTTCTTC,CASSLIGTGTYNEQFF
NA,NA,TRBV11-2,TRBJ1-1,TGTGCCAGCAGCCGAGGGGGGGTCCCCACTGAAGCTTTCTTT,CASSRGGVPTEAFF
NA,NA,TRBV19,TRBJ1-1,TGTGCCAGTAGTAACTCAGGGAGGGAGAACACTGAAGCTTTCTTT,CASSNSGRENTEAFF
NA,once,TRBV10-2,TRBJ1-1,TGCGCCAGCGTTGACGGCGCCACCGGCCTTGCTGAAGCTTTCTTT,CASVDGATGLAEAFF
NA,NA,TRBV6-5,TRBJ1-1,TGTGCCAGCAGTTACACAATAACAGGGTCCGCTGAAGCTTTCTTT,CASSYTITGSAEAFF
NA,NA,TRBV6-1,TRBJ1-2,TGTGCCAGCAGTGAAGAGTTGGGACACATATATGGCTACACCTTC,CASSEELGHIYGYTF
NA,few,TRBV7-9,TRBJ1-4,TGTGCCAGCAGCTTAGAGACAGCCATACGGCTGTTTTTT,CASSLETAIRLFF
TRBD1,large,TRBV2,TRBJ1-1,TGTGCCAGCAGCTACACAGGGGAGGGCACTGAAGCTTTCTTT,CASSYTGEGTEAFF
TRBD2,NA,TRBV6-6,TRBJ2-5,TGTGCCAGCACCCGGGGGAGGGAAGAGACCCAGTACTTC,CASTRGREETQYF
NA,NA,TRBV2,TRBJ1-4,TGTGCCAGCAGTGAATTAGGGGGAAAAGAAAAACTGTTTTTT,CASSELGGKEKLFF
TRBD1,NA,TRBV27,TRBJ1-6,TGTGCCAGCAGGACGACCGGGACAGGGGTTAGGTCACCCCTCCACTTT,CASRTTGTGVRSPLHF
TRBD2,NA,TRBV2,TRBJ2-7,TGTGCCAGTTCATTAAGCGGGGGGACCTACGAGCAGTACTTC,CASSLSGGTYEQYF
NA,NA,TRBV7-9,TRBJ1-1,TGTGCCAGCAGCCCTGGGCAGACGAACACTGAAGCTTTCTTT,CASSPGQTNTEAFF
NA,NA,TRBV18,TRBJ1-1,TGTGCCAGCTCACCGCTCCGGGGAGGCACTGAAGCTTTCTTT,CASSPLRGGTEAFF
NA,NA,TRBV5-5,TRBJ2-7,TGTGCCAGCAGCTTGGGACAGATCAAGGCAGACGAGCAGTACTTC,CASSLGQIKADEQYF
NA,NA,TRBV19,TRBJ1-2,TGTGCCAGTAGCAAAGGGTCGACGGAACTATTCTATGGCTACACCTTC,CASSKGSTELFYGYTF
NA,NA,TRBV30,TRBJ1-5,TGTGCCTGGGGACTACAGGGTTCGGGTCAGCCCCAGCATTTT,CAWGLQGSGQPQHF